A selection of T cell receptor beta chains follows, all from one sample in a study of blood T cells in healthy people across ages. TCRdb passed the 5' RACE reads through MiXCR, listing each CDR3 protein once. The sample lists 1.6 million or so distinct CDR3 sequences, about 35% occurring once. Material: blood. The receptors derive from a young woman in good health. The CDR3 runs from the conserved cysteine through the conserved F or W. D genes are given only for firm matches. Expanded clones get a size class; other rows say once, few or many, or leave the size out.

V gene,D gene,clone size,J gene,CDR3 DNA,CDR3 protein
TRBV15,TRBD1,NA,TRBJ1-4,TGTGCCACCAGCAGAGATATAGGGGGCATTAATGAAAAACTGTTTTTT,CATSRDIGGINEKLFF
TRBV28,NA,NA,TRBJ1-4,TGTGCCAGCAGTTCCTTAGAACTGGGAAAACTGTTTTTT,CASSSLELGKLFF
TRBV27,NA,NA,TRBJ2-3,TGTGCCAGCGCCCTGGGGGCAGGGGGGAATCAGCCCCAGTATTTT,CASALGAGGNQPQYF
TRBV6-1,TRBD1,NA,TRBJ2-7,TGTGCCAGCATTTCACAGGGGGCGGGGGCCTACGAGCAGTACTTC,CASISQGAGAYEQYF
TRBV13,TRBD2,NA,TRBJ2-1,TGTGCCAGCTCTGATCTTGGGGGGGGCTCCTACAATGAGCAGTTCTTC,CASSDLGGGSYNEQFF
TRBV30,NA,few,TRBJ2-1,TGTGCCTGGAGTCTACTAGGGGGTGAGAATGAGCAGTTCTTC,CAWSLLGGENEQFF
TRBV6-1,NA,few,TRBJ2-1,TGTGCCAGCAGTGGTAACTCCCCCAACCTGGAGGAGCAGTTCTTC,CASSGNSPNLEEQFF
TRBV9,TRBD2,NA,TRBJ2-2,TGTGCCAGCAGCAATCGGGGGGCGAACACCGGGGAGCTGTTTTTT,CASSNRGANTGELFF
TRBV25-1,TRBD2,NA,TRBJ2-3,TGTGCCAGCAGTGACCCTAGAAGCGGGAGGGCCCCAGATACGCAGTATTTT,CASSDPRSGRAPDTQYF
TRBV28,NA,few,TRBJ1-6,TGTGCCAGCAGAGCGTCTGGGCTGCGCCCCGAGTCACCCCTCCACTTT,CASRASGLRPESPLHF
TRBV5-1,NA,many,TRBJ2-3,TGCGCCAGCAGGGAAGATACGCAGTATTTT,CASREDTQYF
TRBV4-2,NA,NA,TRBJ2-5,TGTGCCAGCAGCCAAGATCAGGTTGGGGAGACCCAGTACTTC,CASSQDQVGETQYF
TRBV20-1,NA,NA,TRBJ1-2,TGCAGTGCCGTCGGGTTAGGTGTCGACTATGGCTACACCTTC,CSAVGLGVDYGYTF
TRBV4-1,NA,NA,TRBJ1-1,TGCGCCAGCAGCCAAGATTACCCGGTGAACACTGAAGCTTTCTTT,CASSQDYPVNTEAFF
TRBV11-2,NA,NA,TRBJ1-2,TGTGCCAGCAGCCCTGGGGCGACGAAGTATGGCTACACCTTC,CASSPGATKYGYTF
TRBV9,NA,many,TRBJ2-6,TGTGCCAGCAGCGCGGACGGTAACTCTGGGGCCAACGTCCTGACTTTC,CASSADGNSGANVLTF
TRBV20-1,NA,NA,TRBJ2-7,TGCAGTGCTGGTTCAGGGTTGGTTTACGAGCAGTACTTC,CSAGSGLVYEQYF
TRBV15,TRBD2,NA,TRBJ2-2,TGTGCCACCAGCAGAAGTACCGGGACTAGCGGGAGGCGGAGCACCGGGGAGCTGTTTTTT,CATSRSTGTSGRRSTGELFF
TRBV7-9,NA,NA,TRBJ2-1,TGTGCCAGCAGCGCCGAGGATTCACTTGAGCAGTTCTTC,CASSAEDSLEQFF
TRBV5-1,NA,few,TRBJ2-7,TGCGCCAGCAGCTCGAACCCAGGGCCCTACGAGCAGTACTTC,CASSSNPGPYEQYF
TRBV5-6,TRBD2,few,TRBJ2-7,TGTGCCAGCAGACAAACTGGACTAGCGGGAAGCGAGCAGTACTTC,CASRQTGLAGSEQYF
TRBV27,NA,few,TRBJ2-3,TGTGCCAGCAGTTGGGCAAGTGGTCGCACAGATACGCAGTATTTT,CASSWASGRTDTQYF
TRBV12-3/TRBV12-4,NA,few,TRBJ2-5,TGTGCCAGCAGTTTTGGTAGGACCCCGTACTTC,CASSFGRTPYF
TRBV6-2/TRBV6-3,NA,NA,TRBJ1-5,TGTGCCAGCACCCCAGGGAGGGCTTTCGGGCAGCCCCAGCATTTT,CASTPGRAFGQPQHF
TRBV30,NA,few,TRBJ2-3,TGTGCCTGGAGGCCAAAGGGCTCGATAGATACGCAGTATTTT,CAWRPKGSIDTQYF
TRBV12-3/TRBV12-4,NA,NA,TRBJ2-6,TGTGCCAGCAGCCGGGGTTTAAGCTCTGGGGCCAACGTCCTGACTTTC,CASSRGLSSGANVLTF
TRBV7-8,NA,NA,TRBJ1-1,TGTGCCAGCAGCTCCCTCGGCACCCGGAACACTGAAGCTTTCTTT,CASSSLGTRNTEAFF
TRBV5-1,TRBD2,NA,TRBJ2-5,TGCGCCAGCAGCCCCTTTGGGCTAGCGGGGAGGCAAGAGACCCAGTACTTC,CASSPFGLAGRQETQYF
TRBV2,NA,NA,TRBJ2-7,TGTGCCAGCAGTGAAGCTTGGGCACCGGAAGGGGATGAGCAGTACTTC,CASSEAWAPEGDEQYF
TRBV21-1,NA,NA,TRBJ2-7,TGTGCCAGCAGCAAAAGTTGCTTCGAGCAGTACTTC,CASSKSCFEQYF
TRBV29-1,TRBD1,NA,TRBJ2-7,TGCAGCGTTGAAGAGGGACAGGGGGGACACTACGAGCAGTACTTC,CSVEEGQGGHYEQYF
TRBV20-1,NA,NA,TRBJ1-5,TGCAGTGCCTTATCGGGCGGCTTGCGGGGACAGCCCCAGCATTTT,CSALSGGLRGQPQHF
TRBV5-1,NA,NA,TRBJ1-5,TGCGCCAGCAGCCCAGAGGCGGATCAGCCCCAGCATTTT,CASSPEADQPQHF
TRBV5-4,TRBD2,NA,TRBJ2-3,TGTGCCAGCAGCTTCTGGGACTACACCCACGATAATACGCAGTATTTT,CASSFWDYTHDNTQYF
TRBV29-1,TRBD2,NA,TRBJ2-4,TGCAGCGTTGTTGGGCGGGAGGCTTCTCAAGTCAAAAACATTCAGTACTTC,CSVVGREASQVKNIQYF
TRBV7-2,NA,NA,TRBJ2-5,TGTGCCAGCAGCTTAGACTACAGCCAAGAGACCCAGTACTTC,CASSLDYSQETQYF
TRBV7-9,NA,many,TRBJ2-6,TGTGCCAGCAGCTTTAGTTCCGTCTCTGGGGCCAACGTCCTGACTTTC,CASSFSSVSGANVLTF
TRBV6-5,NA,NA,TRBJ2-7,TGTGCCAGCAGTTACGACCGGGACGGGACCTACGAGCAGTACTTC,CASSYDRDGTYEQYF
TRBV7-9,NA,NA,TRBJ2-7,TGTGCCAGCAGCCTACGGGAGACAGGGTCAGACGACGAGCAGTACTTC,CASSLRETGSDDEQYF
TRBV20-1,NA,NA,TRBJ2-7,TGCAGTGCTAGAGATTCCCCGGAGACTGGCGGGACCACCTCCTACGAGCAGTACTTC,CSARDSPETGGTTSYEQYF
TRBV18,NA,NA,TRBJ2-7,TGTGCCAGCTGCCAATCCGGGGCCCGGGGGGAGCAGTACTTC,CASCQSGARGEQYF
TRBV9,NA,NA,TRBJ2-7,TGTGCCAGCAGCGTAGCGGACACAGCCTACGAGCAGTACTTC,CASSVADTAYEQYF
TRBV3-1,NA,NA,TRBJ2-3,TGTGCCAGCAGCCAAGCAGGTTCGGGGGATACGCAGTATTTT,CASSQAGSGDTQYF
TRBV12-3/TRBV12-4,TRBD2,NA,TRBJ2-1,TGTGCCAGCAGTTTAATTTTGATTCTACTAGCGGGGCAAATATCCTACAATGAGCAGTTCTTC,CASSLILILLAGQISYNEQFF
TRBV20-1,TRBD1,few,TRBJ1-1,TGCAGTGCTAGATTCCCCCCCGGGACAGGGGCGAACACTGAAGCTTTCTTT,CSARFPPGTGANTEAFF
TRBV15,NA,few,TRBJ2-5,TGTGCCACCAGCAGAGGTAGCCAGCGCGAGACCCAGTACTTC,CATSRGSQRETQYF
TRBV19,TRBD1,NA,TRBJ2-1,TGTGCCAGTAGTATAGAGGACAGGGGCATAAACAATGAGCAGTTCTTC,CASSIEDRGINNEQFF